A single sample is the source of the 30 T cell receptor beta chains below, sequenced in a study of CD8+ T cells in alopecia areata. Extraction and reverse transcription of RNA yielded cDNA as the sequencing template. Here immunoSEQ multiplex PCR was the method, and the copy in TCRdb shows in-frame clones only, minus some. The sample carries about 140,000 clones, 85% to 90% recorded once. As for treatment: oral pan-JAK inhibitor, 5-10 mg twice daily. The sequences come from CD8+ T cells sorted from blood, collected at week 4, from a patient treated with tofacitinib. All receptors derive from a human donor with alopecia areata.

CDR3 protein: CAIRPETRDGETQYF. As DNA, the CDR3 is TGTGCCATCCGGCCGGAGACCCGAGACGGGGAGACCCAGTACTTC. This chain joins TRBV10-3 and TRBJ2-5; D gene unclear. V was clipped by 8 bases and J by 5 bases, with 21 bases between them. The CDR3 has 15 residues. Germline CDR1 is ENHRY and CDR2 is SYGVKD.

This clone was seen once. The V and J genes are TRBV5-1 and TRBJ2-5, with TRBD2 matching 9 bases. CDR3 size: 17 residues. The germline V gene encodes CDR1 SGHRS and CDR2 YFSETQ. V lost 0 bases and J lost 3; bases outside the gene matches: 9. Here the CDR3 reads CASSLVLAGRGEETQYF. CDR3 DNA: TGCGCCAGCAGCTTGGTTCTAGCGGGACGAGGAGAAGAGACCCAGTACTTC.

The genes are TRBV19 and TRBJ2-7; 8 bases are a match to TRBD2. With V trimmed by 9 bases and J by 5 bases, 3 bases remained unmatched. CDR3 length: 11 amino acids. Germline V CDR1 and CDR2: LNHDA, SQIVND (reference sequence). In DNA form, the CDR3 reads TGTGCCAGCATTAGCGGGGACGAGCAGTACTTC. Translation: CASISGDEQYF.

CDR3 region: CASSEHRGYPYEQYF. As DNA, the CDR3 is TGTGCCAGCAGCGAACACAGGGGGTATCCCTACGAGCAGTACTTC. This chain connects TRBV9 to TRBJ2-7; 8 bases fit TRBD1. Germline trimming cut 3 bases from V and 2 bases from J; bases unmatched to any gene: 7. This CDR3 has 15 amino acids. Germline CDR1 SGDLS, CDR2 YYNGEE. The whole variable domain, remainder taken from reference TRBV9 and TRBJ2-7, is DSGVTQTPKHLITATGQRVTLRCSPRSGDLSVYWYQQSLDQGLQFLIQYYNGEERAKGNILERFSAQQFPDLHSELNLSSLELGDSALYFCASSEHRGYPYEQYFGPGTRLTVT.

The chain links TRBV7-3 to TRBJ2-2, with 8 bases lining up with TRBD2. This CDR3 spans 16 amino acids. Trimming took 5 bases from V and 0 from J; bases not matched to a gene: 5. The germline V gene has CDR1 SGHTA and CDR2 FQGTGA. This CDR3 reads CASSTLAGPNTGELFF. The CDR3 DNA sequence: TGTGCCAGCAGCACCCTAGCGGGTCCGAACACCGGGGAGCTGTTTTTT. The full variable domain, in which reference TRBV7-3 and TRBJ2-2 provide the parts outside the CDR3, is GAGVSQTPSNKVTEKGKYVELRCDPISGHTALYWYRQSLGQGPEFLIYFQGTGAADDSGLPNDRFFAVRPEGSVSTLKIQRTERGDSAVYLCASSTLAGPNTGELFFGEGSRLTVL.

V usage is TRBV27 and J usage is TRBJ2-1; D unresolved. Germline CDR1 MNHEY, CDR2 SMNVEV (reference sequence). Trimming shortened V by 2 bases and J by 7 bases, and 15 bases separated the two germline ends. This CDR3 is built from 15 residues. The CDR3 bases are TGTGCCAGCAGTTTAACGGTACGACGAGAGAATGAGCAGTTCTTC. This gives the protein CASSLTVRRENEQFF.

The chain joins TRBV11-2 to TRBJ2-1; maybe TRBD2 (5 bases). The CDR3 length is 11 residues. Per the germline V gene, CDR1 is SGHAT and CDR2 is FQNNGV. Trimming took off 5 bases at V and 8 bases at J, with 7 bases between the two ends. The CDR3 bases are TGTGCCAGCAGCATCGGGGATGAGCAGTTCTTC. It translates to CASSIGDEQFF.

The gene calls are TRBV29-1 and TRBJ2-7; D could derive from TRBD1 or TRBD2 (5 bases each). The germline V and J ends were trimmed by 4 bases and 0 bases, with 16 bases remaining between them. The CDR3 is 15 residues long. Germline V gives CDR1 SQVTM, CDR2 ANQGSEA. The CDR3 sequence is CSVVRGEGPSYEQYF. The CDR3, as DNA: TGCAGCGTTGTGCGTGGTGAGGGGCCCTCCTACGAGCAGTACTTC.

V usage is TRBV27 and J usage is TRBJ2-7; D call uncertain. V was shortened by 5 bases and J by 5 bases, with 13 bases between the two germline ends. The CDR3 contains 13 residues. Germline lookup yields CDR1 MNHEY and CDR2 SMNVEV (reference sequence). CDR3 in amino acids: CASSPLGNHEQYF. As DNA, the CDR3 is TGTGCCAGCAGTCCGTTGGGGAACCACGAGCAGTACTTC.

The rearrangement uses TRBV14 and TRBJ2-1; 9 bases line up with TRBD2. V trimming: 4 bases; J trimming: 3 bases; junction bases outside the gene matches: 10. The germline V gene encodes CDR1 SGHDN and CDR2 FVKESK. The length of the CDR3 is 17 residues. Written as DNA, the CDR3 is TGTGCCAGCAGCCGCATCCCAATAGCGGGGGTCTACAATGAGCAGTTCTTC. Translation gives CASSRIPIAGVYNEQFF.

About this clone: Other DNA sequences in this specimen translate into the identical CDR3. This chain connects TRBV4-1 to TRBJ2-7; 8 bases match TRBD1. The CDR3 loop spans 14 amino acids. The V gene end was trimmed by 0 bases and the J gene end by 4 bases; junction bases not matched to a gene: 2. Germline V gene data show CDR1 as MGHRA and CDR2 as YSYEKL. CDR3 loop: CASSQEGQAYEQYF. DNA of the CDR3: TGCGCCAGCAGCCAAGAGGGACAGGCTTACGAGCAGTACTTC.

This clone was observed once. The chain combines TRBV27 with TRBJ1-1, with D perhaps TRBD1 (6 bases). V was shortened by 4 bases and J by 1 base, with 10 bases between the two germline ends. CDR3 length equals 14 residues. CDR1 MNHEY and CDR2 SMNVEV come from the germline V gene (reference sequence). CDR3 nucleotide sequence: TGTGCCAGCAGTTCGGACAGAGAGAACACTGAAGCTTTCTTT. As protein: CASSSDRENTEAFF.

The chain couples TRBV13 to TRBJ2-7, with 12 bases aligning to TRBD2. Trimming removed 1 base from V and 2 bases from J; junction bases left unmatched: 3. The CDR3 sequence is 16 residues long. Germline assignment: CDR1 PRHDT and CDR2 FYEKMQ (reference sequence). This CDR3 reads CASSLERTSGAYEQYF. The CDR3, as DNA: TGTGCCAGCAGCTTAGAAAGGACTAGCGGGGCCTACGAGCAGTACTTC.

This chain uses TRBV6-1 with TRBJ1-1; tentative D call: TRBD1 (5 bases). The V gene's germline CDR1 is MNHNS and CDR2 SASEGT. Trimming took 3 bases from V and 6 from J, leaving 14 bases between them. The CDR3 covers 14 residues. The chain's CDR3 is CASSDQGVGAEAFF. The CDR3 nucleotides are TGTGCCAGCAGTGACCAGGGAGTTGGCGCTGAAGCTTTCTTT.

The V call is TRBV5-5, the J call TRBJ2-7; the D gene is possibly TRBD2 (5 bases). CDR1 and CDR2 (germline): SGHKS, YYEKEE (reference sequence). The CDR3 is 14 residues long. Trimming took off 0 bases at V and 4 bases at J, with 11 bases between the two ends. Written as DNA, the CDR3 is TGTGCCAGCAGCTTGGACGGTCGGGGTTACGAGCAGTACTTC. It encodes CASSLDGRGYEQYF.

The rearrangement links TRBV19 to TRBJ1-1; no reliable D call. Trimming pared 4 bases from V and 3 bases from J, leaving 9 bases between. The CDR3 is 13 amino acids. Germline CDR1 is LNHDA and CDR2 is SQIVND (reference sequence). CDR3 coding DNA: TGTGCCAGTAGTACGTGGGGTCACACTGAAGCTTTCTTT. Its protein product is CASSTWGHTEAFF. Drawing the rest from reference TRBV19 and TRBJ1-1, the complete variable domain is DGGITQSPKYLFRKEGQNVTLSCEQNLNHDAMYWYRQDPGQGLRLIYYSQIVNDFQKGDIAEGYSVSREKKESFPLTVTSAQKNPTAFYLCASSTWGHTEAFFGQGTRLTVV.

The chain employs TRBV29-1 and TRBJ2-3; TRBD1 matches at 8 bases. The V gene end was trimmed by 1 base and the J gene end by 4 bases; junction bases not matched to a gene: 4. Germline V gives CDR1 SQVTM, CDR2 ANQGSEA. CDR3 length: 14 residues. CDR3 region: CSVEAGGAADTQYF. The CDR3 nucleotides are TGCAGCGTTGAAGCAGGGGGCGCGGCAGATACGCAGTATTTT.

The V and J genes are TRBV5-1 and TRBJ2-2; D remains ambiguous. Germline V lookup: CDR1 SGHRS, CDR2 YFSETQ. The CDR3 has 13 amino acids. Trimming left V 5 bases short and J 1 base short, with 6 bases between. CDR3 amino acids: CASSPENTGELFF. The CDR3, as DNA: TGCGCCAGCAGTCCAGAGAACACCGGGGAGCTGTTTTTT.

V gene TRBV4-1 combines with J gene TRBJ2-5, with 7 bases matching TRBD1. Germline V CDR1 and CDR2: MGHRA, YSYEKL. Trimming removed 4 bases from V and 5 bases from J; junction bases left unmatched: 13. This CDR3 region has 16 residues. The CDR3: CASSPERQGGDETQYF. CDR3 DNA: TGCGCCAGCAGCCCTGAGCGACAGGGCGGTGACGAGACCCAGTACTTC.

The chain recombines TRBV5-4 with TRBJ2-7; a weak D match, TRBD1 (5 bases). Germline V lookup: CDR1 SGHNT, CDR2 YYREEE (reference sequence). CDR3 length: 19 amino acids. V lost 0 bases and J lost 3, with 25 bases in between. The CDR3 reads CASSLGPFEPGTGNYEQYF. For the CDR3, the DNA is TGTGCCAGCAGCTTGGGGCCCTTTGAACCCGGAACAGGTAACTACGAGCAGTACTTC.

This clone was detected a few times. The rearrangement uses TRBV10-3 and TRBJ1-5; D is ambiguous. V lost 1 base to trimming and J lost 3 bases, with 7 bases between them. This CDR3 region has 14 residues. Germline values: CDR1 ENHRY, CDR2 SYGVKD. The CDR3 DNA reads as TGTGCCATCAGTGAGTTTGGGTCCAATCAGCCCCAGCATTTT. Translation gives CAISEFGSNQPQHF.

The chain recombines TRBV2 with TRBJ2-3; 12 bases match TRBD2. V shed 3 bases and J 4 bases; nucleotides not matched to a gene: 8. Germline loops: CDR1 SNHLY, CDR2 FYNNEI. This CDR3 is built from 17 residues. This CDR3 reads CASSEGLAGSGADTQYF. CDR3 sequence (DNA): TGTGCCAGCAGTGAGGGACTAGCGGGTAGCGGGGCAGATACGCAGTATTTT.

The chain has TRBV7-3 and TRBJ2-1, with D hard to call. Germline V gives CDR1 SGHTA, CDR2 FQGTGA. Trimming shortened V by 4 bases and J by 8 bases, and 9 bases separated the two germline ends. The CDR3 is 12 amino acids. CDR3 sequence reads: CASSYGLDEQFF. In DNA, the CDR3 is TGTGCCAGCAGCTACGGGCTAGATGAGCAGTTCTTC. The full variable domain, rest sourced from reference TRBV7-3 and TRBJ2-1, is GAGVSQTPSNKVTEKGKYVELRCDPISGHTALYWYRQSLGQGPEFLIYFQGTGAADDSGLPNDRFFAVRPEGSVSTLKIQRTERGDSAVYLCASSYGLDEQFFGPGTRLTVL.

This chain connects TRBV27 to TRBJ2-1; tentatively, D is TRBD1 (7 bases). This CDR3 has 14 amino acids. V was shortened by 5 bases and J by 4 bases, with 12 bases between the two germline ends. Germline lookup yields CDR1 MNHEY and CDR2 SMNVEV (reference sequence). For the CDR3, the DNA is TGTGCCAGCAGTGAGGAGGGGGCATACAATGAGCAGTTCTTC. It yields the protein CASSEEGAYNEQFF.

V gene TRBV6-5 combines with J gene TRBJ1-1; D is ambiguous. CDR3 length: 14 residues. V was clipped by 0 bases and J by 4 bases, with 9 bases between them. Germline lookup yields CDR1 MNHEY and CDR2 SVGAGI. CDR3 coding DNA: TGTGCCAGCAGTTACTCGTTGTTCACCACTGAAGCTTTCTTT. Amino acids: CASSYSLFTTEAFF.

This chain joins TRBV5-1 and TRBJ1-3, with a weak D call TRBD1 (5 bases). This CDR3 region has 14 residues. Germline loops: CDR1 SGHRS, CDR2 YFSETQ. Trimming took off 0 bases at V and 1 base at J, with 5 bases between the two ends. As DNA, the CDR3 is TGCGCCAGCAGCTTGGAGGGGTCTGGAAACACCATATATTTT. It is translated as CASSLEGSGNTIYF.

Only one count was recorded for this clone. V gene TRBV30 combines with J gene TRBJ2-7; tentative D call: TRBD2 (6 bases). V lost 6 bases to trimming and J lost 5 bases, with 23 bases between them. CDR3 length equals 15 residues. Germline lookup yields CDR1 GTSNPN and CDR2 SVGIG (reference sequence). The CDR3 loop reads CACSSVGLGTDEQYF. DNA for the CDR3: TGTGCCTGCTCTTCTGTGGGACTTGGAACGGACGAGCAGTACTTC.

V usage is TRBV30 and J usage is TRBJ2-7; D might be TRBD1 or TRBD2, each matching 5 bases. The CDR3 extends over 11 amino acids. Germline CDR1 reads GTSNPN; CDR2 reads SVGIG (reference sequence). V was shortened by 8 bases and J by 0 bases, with 8 bases between the two germline ends. The CDR3 nucleotides read TGTGCCGGGACCGTCTCCTACGAGCAGTACTTC. As protein: CAGTVSYEQYF.

The chain is built from TRBV7-9 and TRBJ2-7, with 7 bases identical to TRBD1. There are 13 residues in the CDR3. The J segment lost 3 bases and the V segment lost 5 bases, leaving 4 bases of the junction unmatched. Per germline, CDR1 SEHNR and CDR2 FQNEAQ (reference sequence). The CDR3: CASSTGVVYEQYF. In DNA, the CDR3 is TGTGCCAGCAGCACAGGGGTGGTCTACGAGCAGTACTTC.

Concerning this clone itself: The same CDR3 also results from other DNA sequences found in this sample. V is TRBV27 and J is TRBJ2-2; a weak D match, TRBD1 (5 bases). V shed 5 bases and J shed 8 bases, with 9 bases lying between them. Looked up from germline, CDR1 is MNHEY and CDR2 is SMNVEV (reference sequence). The CDR3 is 12 amino acids. CDR3 coding DNA: TGTGCCAGCAGTAGGGGATCAGGGGAGCTGTTTTTT. It is translated as CASSRGSGELFF.